This T cell receptor beta chain was identified in a study of response to subunit inactivated influenza vaccine. Notes on the study in general: The authors put forward the suggestion that each seasonal influenza vaccination may bring in only a limited number of new T cells.

TCRdb itself ran the RT-PCR reads through MiXCR, one entry per CDR3 protein. The sample records approximately 530,000 distinct CDR3 sequences, around 7.9% being singletons. Germline trimming cut 5 bases from V and 3 bases from J; bases unmatched to any gene: 7. The CDR3 loop spans 15 amino acids. Germline lookup yields CDR1 MDHEN and CDR2 SYDVKM. This clonotype was observed at least ten times. Its antigen remains unknown. The chain couples TRBV28 to TRBJ2-1; TRBD1 agrees at 7 bases. The sample consisted of PBMCs from blood, taken less than 25 months after vaccination. This clonotype was obtained from a man aged 50-75 years who received an inactivated influenza vaccine. CDR3 region: CASSPGDRFYNEQFF. As DNA, the CDR3 is TGTGCCAGCAGTCCCGGGGACAGATTCTACAATGAGCAGTTCTTC.